This T cell receptor (beta chain) was sequenced for a study of T cell responses to AZD1222 COVID-19 vaccine. Study results and caveats: The CD4 TCRs associated with vaccination extended across spike and predominated at 160-218 and 743-854. Spike-specific TCR breadth and depth were elevated following two AZD1222 doses. The sample set comprised mostly white British donors with more females, and clonal diversity was possibly underestimated. Repertoires were obtained solely post-peak T cell response.

With respect to this clone: What it recognizes is unknown.

CDR3 length equals 16 residues. Germline V gene sequence: CDR1 KGHSH, CDR2 LQKENI. Losses at the gene ends were 5 bases for V and 0 bases for J; bases not matched to a gene: 8. The method was immunoSEQ multiplex PCR; TCRdb's version includes in-frame clones alone and lacks a portion of them. The sample lists over 100,000 clones, roughly 90% occurring once. This chain connects TRBV18 to TRBJ1-2; TRBD1 matches 8 bases. Source: peripheral blood, taken on day 0 of AZD1222 vaccination. The sequence was obtained from an adult in good health. Here the CDR3 reads CASSMMDREANYGYTF. Written as DNA, the CDR3 is TGTGCCAGCTCAATGATGGACAGGGAGGCTAACTATGGCTACACCTTC.